The 21 T cell receptor beta chains listed next were all sequenced from one sample in a study of blood T cell repertoires in COVID-19. Some clones are missing from TCRdb's copy, which holds only in-frame ones; the method was immunoSEQ multiplex PCR. This table has 150,000 or so clones, 86% appearing once. The sample comprised peripheral blood. These receptors all come from a woman in her sixties or seventies with acute or convalescent COVID-19.

The chain is built from TRBV19 and TRBJ2-2; TRBD1 aligns across 7 bases. The CDR3 has 15 residues. Germline lookup yields CDR1 LNHDA and CDR2 SQIVND (reference sequence). With V trimmed by 8 bases and J by 5 bases, 11 bases remained unmatched. CDR3 nucleotides: TGTGCCAGTCGCCGGACGACAGGGCGTACCGGGGAGCTGTTTTTT. Protein product: CASRRTTGRTGELFF.

The chain recombines TRBV12-3 or TRBV12-4 with TRBJ2-7; no reliable D call. CDR3 length equals 13 residues. Trimming removed 3 bases at V and 2 bases at J, with 8 bases between. CDR3 coding DNA: TGTGCCAGCAGTTTTAGGCAGGCCTACGAGCAGTACTTC. Its protein is CASSFRQAYEQYF.

The genes are TRBV5-1 and TRBJ2-3; the D gene is possibly TRBD2 (5 bases). The CDR3 length is 17 residues. Germline values: CDR1 SGHRS, CDR2 YFSETQ. V was clipped by 5 bases and J by 1 base, with 20 bases between them. Written as DNA, the CDR3 is TGCGCCAGCAGTTACACGACTCGGCTGGAGGGCACAGATACGCAGTATTTT. Its translation is CASSYTTRLEGTDTQYF.

V and J are TRBV19 and TRBJ1-2; no reliable D call. The CDR3 covers 15 residues. CDR1 LNHDA and CDR2 SQIVND come from the germline V gene (reference sequence). Trimming took 1 base from V and 2 from J, leaving 11 bases between them. The CDR3 reads CASSIGPGDNYGYTF. Written as DNA, the CDR3 is TGTGCCAGTAGTATAGGTCCAGGCGACAACTATGGCTACACCTTC.

This clone came up once. The chain uses TRBV15 and TRBJ2-7; the match to TRBD2 covers 8 bases. Germline V gene sequence: CDR1 LNHNV, CDR2 YYDKDF (reference sequence). Trimming took 3 bases from V and 2 from J; bases not matched to a gene: 6. This CDR3 contains 15 residues. CDR3 loop: CATSRAGGVAYEQYF. The CDR3 nucleotides are TGTGCCACCAGCAGGGCGGGGGGCGTAGCCTACGAGCAGTACTTC. The full variable domain, with the rest looked up from reference TRBV15 and TRBJ2-7, is DAMVIQNPRYQVTQFGKPVTLSCSQTLNHNVMYWYQQKSSQAPKLLFHYYDKDFNNEADTPDNFQSRRPNTSFCFLDIRSPGLGDTAMYLCATSRAGGVAYEQYFGPGTRLTVT.

V gene TRBV5-1 combines with J gene TRBJ2-7, with D tentatively TRBD1 (6 bases). Germline lookup yields CDR1 SGHRS and CDR2 YFSETQ. Deletions cut 2 bases from V and 1 base from J, with 13 bases between. The CDR3 runs to 15 residues. CDR3 sequence (DNA): TGCGCCAGCAGCTTCAGTCAGGGGCCATCCTACGAGCAGTACTTC. Its protein is CASSFSQGPSYEQYF.

The chain is built from TRBV4-1 and TRBJ2-7; D remains unclear. Trimming left V 1 base short and J 0 bases short, with 10 bases between. Germline V CDR1 and CDR2: MGHRA, YSYEKL. This CDR3 has 15 residues. CDR3: CASSQVSLYSYEQYF. CDR3 coding DNA: TGCGCCAGCAGCCAAGTTTCGTTATACTCCTACGAGCAGTACTTC.

The chain uses TRBV5-1 and TRBJ2-2; D might be TRBD2 (5 bases). The CDR3 is made up of 14 amino acids. Germline loops: CDR1 SGHRS, CDR2 YFSETQ. The V end was cut by 2 bases, the J end by 1 base, with 6 bases between. Written as DNA, the CDR3 is TGCGCCAGCAGCTTACGGGGGAACACCGGGGAGCTGTTTTTT. It specifies CASSLRGNTGELFF.

The chain couples TRBV19 to TRBJ2-7, with D possibly matching TRBD2 (5 bases). The CDR3 is 13 residues long. The V gene's germline CDR1 is LNHDA and CDR2 SQIVND (reference sequence). V was shortened by 4 bases and J by 2 bases, with 9 bases between the two germline ends. CDR3 region: CASSRAGAYEQYF. As DNA, the CDR3 is TGTGCCAGTAGTAGGGCCGGGGCCTACGAGCAGTACTTC.

This chain links TRBV3-1 (or the pseudogene TRBV3-2) with TRBJ1-6; D remains unclear. V was pared by 1 base and J by 8 bases, with 9 bases between. Germline CDR1 and CDR2: LGHDT and YNNKEL (reference sequence). The CDR3 has 14 residues. CDR3 residues: CASSQVAGYSPLHF. CDR3 nucleotide sequence: TGTGCCAGCAGCCAAGTCGCAGGATATTCACCCCTCCACTTT.

The genes are TRBV19 and TRBJ1-1; a weak D match, TRBD1 (6 bases). The ends were cut back, 5 bases at V and 0 bases at J, with 13 bases in the middle. From germline, CDR1 is LNHDA and CDR2 SQIVND (reference sequence). The CDR3 contains 15 residues. CDR3 nucleotide sequence: TGTGCCAGTAGTGCTCGACAGGCCATGAACACTGAAGCTTTCTTT. This translates into CASSARQAMNTEAFF.

The J gene is TRBJ2-1, the V gene TRBV20-1; D unclear. V was cut by 3 bases and J by 8 bases, with 8 bases left in between. This CDR3 is built from 11 residues. The germline gives CDR1 DFQATT, CDR2 SNEGSKA (reference sequence). The CDR3 region is CSASSRYEQFF. The CDR3 nucleotides are TGCAGTGCTAGCTCTAGGTATGAGCAGTTCTTC.

The rearrangement uses TRBV15 and TRBJ2-3, with 7 bases aligning to TRBD2. Germline V gives CDR1 LNHNV, CDR2 YYDKDF (reference sequence). V trimming: 0 bases; J trimming: 2 bases; junction bases outside the gene matches: 8. The CDR3 is 17 residues long. As DNA, the CDR3 is TGTGCCACCAGCAGAGATCGCGGGGGAGGTATCACAGATACGCAGTATTTT. Translating it yields CATSRDRGGGITDTQYF.

The rearrangement joins TRBV19 to TRBJ2-7; D is possibly TRBD1 (5 bases). The germline V and J ends were trimmed by 3 bases and 5 bases, with 11 bases remaining between them. The CDR3 contains 13 residues. Looked up from germline, CDR1 is LNHDA and CDR2 is SQIVND (reference sequence). This CDR3 is CASSIWQGDEQYF. CDR3 nucleotides: TGTGCCAGTAGTATCTGGCAGGGCGACGAGCAGTACTTC.

This chain links TRBV27 with TRBJ2-7; the D is unclear. Between the trimmed V and J ends, which lost 4 bases and 3 bases, there was a span of 7 bases. The CDR3 extends over 12 amino acids. The V gene's germline CDR1 is MNHEY and CDR2 SMNVEV (reference sequence). CDR3 amino acids: CASSSPSYEQYF. The DNA for the CDR3 is TGTGCCAGCAGTTCACCCAGCTACGAGCAGTACTTC.

This clone was counted once. V and J are TRBV6-5 and TRBJ2-7, with 7 bases identical to TRBD1. The CDR3 spans 13 residues. Germline V gene data show CDR1 as MNHEY and CDR2 as SVGAGI. J was trimmed by 0 bases and V by 6 bases; bases with no gene match: 2. The CDR3 DNA reads TGTGCCAGCAGAAGACAGGGCTCCTACGAGCAGTACTTC. Encoded protein: CASRRQGSYEQYF.

The V and J genes are TRBV5-1 and TRBJ1-2; 8 positions match TRBD1. The germline gives CDR1 SGHRS, CDR2 YFSETQ. The V gene end was trimmed by 4 bases and the J gene end by 3 bases; junction bases not matched to a gene: 2. The CDR3 sequence is 13 residues long. CDR3 in amino acids: CASSRGQDYGYTF. The DNA of the CDR3 is TGCGCCAGCAGCAGGGGACAGGACTATGGCTACACCTTC.

This chain joins TRBV7-6 and TRBJ1-1; 9 nucleotides line up with TRBD1. This CDR3 is 15 amino acids long. From germline, CDR1 is SGHVS and CDR2 FNYEAQ. Unmatched junction bases numbered 4, after V lost 5 bases and J lost 0 bases. The CDR3 nucleotides are TGTGCCAGCAGCCCTGGACAGGGGATGAACACTGAAGCTTTCTTT. Translation: CASSPGQGMNTEAFF.

The J gene is TRBJ2-7, the V gene TRBV18; 7 nucleotides agree with TRBD1. This CDR3 comprises 13 residues. Per germline, CDR1 KGHSH and CDR2 LQKENI. Trimming removed 6 bases from V and 3 bases from J; junction bases left unmatched: 5. The CDR3 nucleotides are TGTGCCAGCTCTATTGGGACAGACTACGAGCAGTACTTC. This translates into CASSIGTDYEQYF.

The CDR3 sequence: CASGPGNSPLHF. In DNA, the CDR3 is TGTGCCAGTGGTCCGGGAAATTCACCCCTCCACTTT. This chain connects TRBV19 to TRBJ1-6; the D is unclear. Germline CDR1 LNHDA, CDR2 SQIVND (reference sequence). V lost 8 bases to trimming and J lost 7 bases, with 9 bases between them. CDR3 length equals 12 residues.

The rearrangement uses TRBV28 and TRBJ1-1; D is possibly TRBD1 (5 bases). Per germline, CDR1 MDHEN and CDR2 SYDVKM. The CDR3 loop spans 17 amino acids. V was pared by 4 bases and J by 2 bases, with 20 bases between. The CDR3 coding sequence is TGTGCCAGCAGTTCCTTTTTGCGGATAGGGGTTAACACTGAAGCTTTCTTT. Its protein product is CASSSFLRIGVNTEAFF.